Below, 28 T cell receptor beta chains from the same sample are listed, as sequenced in a study of cytomegalovirus exposure and HLA in healthy donors (dated by TCRdb to about 2017). Receptor amplification or capture employed the immunoSEQ multiplex PCR assay. The multiplex PCR relied on a mix of 60 forward primers for TCR Vbeta segments and 13 reverse primers for TCR Jbeta segments. TCRdb re-hosts the immuneACCESS table, in-frame sequences only. Its copies lack some clones; in the studies checked, an unresolved V gene accounts for under half of them, and the cause for the rest is not known. The sample table holds over 200,000 clones, of which approximately 81% were seen once. Of the sample, 1% to 1.5% falls within the top ten clones. Input material: PBMCs. The origin of the receptors is a human donor in good health.

In its sample, this clone was seen once. V and J are TRBV28 and TRBJ2-1; TRBD2 matches at 7 bases. Trimming at V came to 6 bases and at J to 0 bases, leaving 8 bases not matched to a gene. The CDR3 covers 16 residues. Germline CDR1 is MDHEN and CDR2 is SYDVKM. The CDR3 DNA sequence: TGTGCCAGCAGCACGGGGGGTCTTAGCTCCTACAATGAGCAGTTCTTC. Its protein is CASSTGGLSSYNEQFF.

V gene TRBV6-6 combines with J gene TRBJ1-1; D unresolved. Germline CDR1 MNHNY, CDR2 SVGAGI (reference sequence). Trimming removed 2 bases from V and 1 base from J, with 5 bases in between. The length of the CDR3 is 13 residues. The CDR3 protein is CASSYAGNTEAFF. CDR3 coding DNA: TGTGCCAGCAGTTACGCCGGGAACACTGAAGCTTTCTTT.

This clone has just a few counts. This chain links TRBV15 with TRBJ2-3; 8 bases agree with TRBD1. The CDR3 has 15 residues. The trim removed 1 base at V and 4 bases at J, leaving 4 bases unmatched. The germline gives CDR1 LNHNV, CDR2 YYDKDF (reference sequence). The CDR3 nucleotides are TGTGCCACCAGCAGAGCCGGGACAGGTTCAGATACGCAGTATTTT. Protein product: CATSRAGTGSDTQYF. The full variable domain, its missing parts supplied by reference TRBV15 and TRBJ2-3, is DAMVIQNPRYQVTQFGKPVTLSCSQTLNHNVMYWYQQKSSQAPKLLFHYYDKDFNNEADTPDNFQSRRPNTSFCFLDIRSPGLGDTAMYLCATSRAGTGSDTQYFGPGTRLTVL.

This chain uses TRBV7-3 with TRBJ1-1; 8 nucleotides line up with TRBD1. Germline CDR1 reads SGHTA; CDR2 reads FQGTGA. With 4 bases clipped from V and 4 bases from J, the junction kept 5 bases outside the gene matches. This CDR3 is built from 14 residues. The chain's CDR3 is CASSSRTGSTEAFF. CDR3 nucleotide sequence: TGTGCCAGCAGCTCGAGGACAGGGAGCACTGAAGCTTTCTTT.

J is TRBJ2-1 and V is TRBV5-1; 13 positions match TRBD2. Looked up from germline, CDR1 is SGHRS and CDR2 is YFSETQ. V was clipped by 5 bases and J by 5 bases; unmatched bases: 19. The CDR3 totals 20 residues. The CDR3 DNA reads TGCGCCAGCAGAATAGCCCCTCCCGGGACTAGCGGGATGTCAGACAATGAGCAGTTCTTC. It is translated as CASRIAPPGTSGMSDNEQFF.

The chain has TRBV4-1 and TRBJ2-1; D gene unclear. The V gene lost 1 base and the J gene lost 9 bases, with 4 bases spanning the gap. The CDR3 extends over 11 amino acids. Germline CDR1 MGHRA, CDR2 YSYEKL. The CDR3 DNA reads TGCGCCAGCAGCCAAGGTCGTGAGCAGTTCTTC. Amino acid sequence: CASSQGREQFF.

V is TRBV7-9 and J is TRBJ2-3; no clear D. Trimming took off 11 bases at V and 3 bases at J, with 12 bases between the two ends. In germline, CDR1 is SEHNR, CDR2 FQNEAQ (reference sequence). The CDR3 sequence is 12 residues long. For the CDR3, the DNA is TGTGCCCTCAACGGAGTGACAGATACGCAGTATTTT. Translated, it gives CALNGVTDTQYF.

The V call is TRBV27, the J call TRBJ2-1, with TRBD2 matching 16 bases. V lost 6 bases, J lost 12 bases, and 8 bases stayed unmatched. The CDR3 consists of 15 residues. Germline V CDR1 and CDR2: MNHEY, SMNVEV (reference sequence). The CDR3 loop is CASSQGTSGRVGQFF. The CDR3 bases are TGTGCCAGCAGCCAAGGGACTAGCGGGAGGGTCGGGCAGTTCTTC.

This clone has just a few counts. This chain links TRBV4-1 with TRBJ2-1; possibly TRBD1 for D (6 bases). Germline lookup yields CDR1 MGHRA and CDR2 YSYEKL. This CDR3 has 15 residues. Trimming removed 3 bases from V and 4 bases from J, with 13 bases in between. The CDR3 nucleotides are TGCGCCAGCAGCCAGGCCGGGACATCTTACAATGAGCAGTTCTTC. Protein sequence: CASSQAGTSYNEQFF.

V is TRBV5-1 and J is TRBJ2-7, with 7 bases that match TRBD1. V lost 2 bases, J lost 3 bases, and 8 bases stayed unmatched. The CDR3 runs 15 residues. CDR1 is SGHRS and CDR2 is YFSETQ in the germline V gene. CDR3 nucleotides: TGCGCCAGCAGCTTTCAGCCGGGACAGAACTACGAGCAGTACTTC. It is translated as CASSFQPGQNYEQYF.

This chain uses TRBV7-8 with TRBJ1-4, with a possible D match to TRBD1 (6 bases). Germline V lookup: CDR1 SGHVS, CDR2 FQNEAQ. V was pared by 5 bases and J by 3 bases, with 13 bases between. This CDR3 spans 15 amino acids. The CDR3 nucleotides are TGTGCCAGCAGCCAAACAGGGTGGTCTAATGAAAAACTGTTTTTT. This translates into CASSQTGWSNEKLFF. Complete variable domain (other parts from reference TRBV7-8 and TRBJ1-4): GAGVSQSPRYKVAKRGQDVALRCDPISGHVSLFWYQQALGQGPEFLTYFQNEAQLDKSGLPSDRFFAERPEGSVSTLKIQRTQQEDSAVYLCASSQTGWSNEKLFFGSGTQLSVL.

A few counts support this clone. The rearrangement links TRBV10-3 to TRBJ2-3; D is undetermined. The CDR3 is 12 residues long. Per the germline V gene, CDR1 is ENHRY and CDR2 is SYGVKD. Between the trimmed V and J ends, which lost 6 bases and 2 bases, there was a span of 6 bases. The CDR3 DNA is TGTGCCATCAGAACTAACACAGATACGCAGTATTTT. Translating it yields CAIRTNTDTQYF.

The chain is built from TRBV5-7 and TRBJ2-1; D not resolved. TRBV5-7 is identified as an open reading frame with a role that is uncertain. V was cut by 0 bases and J by 7 bases, with 5 bases left in between. CDR3 length: 12 amino acids. This chain's CDR3 is CASSLARNEQFF. The CDR3 DNA follows: TGTGCCAGCAGCTTGGCCAGGAATGAGCAGTTCTTC.

J is TRBJ2-7 and V is TRBV6-5, with 7 bases lining up with TRBD2. The CDR3 length is 14 residues. Per the germline V gene, CDR1 is MNHEY and CDR2 is SVGAGI. The junction had 10 bases not matched to a gene; V was cut back by 7 bases and J by 4 bases. CDR3 protein: CASKRGAGIYEQYF. CDR3 DNA: TGTGCCAGCAAAAGGGGAGCGGGAATATACGAGCAGTACTTC.

V is TRBV5-4 and J is TRBJ2-1; D not resolved. V lost 2 bases to trimming and J lost 7 bases, with 16 bases between them. Per the germline V gene, CDR1 is SGHNT and CDR2 is YYREEE (reference sequence). The CDR3 runs to 15 residues. The CDR3 protein is CASSLEPQATNEQFF. CDR3 nucleotides: TGTGCCAGCAGCTTAGAGCCCCAAGCGACGAATGAGCAGTTCTTC.

CDR3 region: CSVVGRGRVKYGYTF. CDR3 bases: TGCAGCGTTGTTGGCAGGGGGCGAGTCAAGTATGGCTACACCTTC. V usage is TRBV29-1 and J usage is TRBJ1-2; 8 nucleotides match TRBD1. The CDR3 covers 15 residues. Germline CDR1 SQVTM, CDR2 ANQGSEA. Trimming removed 4 bases from V and 5 bases from J; junction bases left unmatched: 12.

The chain combines TRBV27 with TRBJ1-2; weak D call: TRBD1 (6 bases). The V gene lost 4 bases and the J gene lost 1 base, with 10 bases spanning the gap. Germline V gene data show CDR1 as MNHEY and CDR2 as SMNVEV (reference sequence). The length of the CDR3 is 14 residues. CDR3 sequence reads: CASSWTASNYGYTF. The CDR3 nucleotides are TGTGCCAGCAGTTGGACAGCGAGTAACTATGGCTACACCTTC.

V is TRBV29-1 and J is TRBJ1-2; D uncertain. V was cut by 7 bases and J by 5 bases, with 20 bases left in between. The CDR3 is 14 amino acids. Germline V lookup: CDR1 SQVTM, CDR2 ANQGSEA. The CDR3 DNA reads as TGCAGCGCCAGACTAGACCTAATATCTTATGGCTACACCTTC. It specifies CSARLDLISYGYTF.

The chain links TRBV4-1 to TRBJ1-5; 8 nucleotides agree with TRBD1. Germline CDR1 reads MGHRA; CDR2 reads YSYEKL. The CDR3 is made up of 15 amino acids. The junction had 3 bases not matched to a gene; V was cut back by 2 bases and J by 3 bases. For the CDR3, the DNA is TGCGCCAGCAGCCAACCGGACAGGGACAATCAGCCCCAGCATTTT. Its translation is CASSQPDRDNQPQHF.

The rearrangement uses TRBV2 and TRBJ2-1, with unresolved D. Germline assignment: CDR1 SNHLY and CDR2 FYNNEI. The CDR3 covers 13 residues. Trimming removed 7 bases at V and 4 bases at J, with 11 bases between. The CDR3: CASIPTVYNEQFF. DNA of the CDR3: TGTGCCAGCATACCTACGGTATACAATGAGCAGTTCTTC. The full variable domain, its missing parts supplied by reference TRBV2 and TRBJ2-1, is EPEVTQTPSHQVTQMGQEVILRCVPISNHLYFYWYRQILGQKVEFLVSFYNNEISEKSEIFDDQFSVERPDGSNFTLKIRSTKLEDSAMYFCASIPTVYNEQFFGPGTRLTVL.

The chain joins TRBV27 to TRBJ1-3; TRBD1 agrees at 11 bases. Germline V gives CDR1 MNHEY, CDR2 SMNVEV (reference sequence). The junction had 11 bases not matched to a gene; V was cut back by 0 bases and J by 1 base. The CDR3 length is 20 residues. CDR3 sequence (DNA): TGTGCCAGCAGTTTATCGGGGACAGGGGGTCTAGTCTGGTCTGGAAACACCATATATTTT. Translating gives CASSLSGTGGLVWSGNTIYF.

The chain joins TRBV4-1 to TRBJ2-1; 7 nucleotides align to TRBD1. Germline assignment: CDR1 MGHRA and CDR2 YSYEKL. V shed 1 base and J 9 bases; nucleotides not matched to a gene: 3. The CDR3 covers 13 residues. CDR3: CASSQGGGFEQFF. The CDR3 DNA follows: TGCGCCAGCAGCCAAGGAGGGGGCTTTGAGCAGTTCTTC.

The gene calls are TRBV19 and TRBJ1-4; TRBD1 matches 7 bases. CDR1 and CDR2 from the germline V gene are LNHDA and SQIVND (reference sequence). The CDR3 covers 13 residues. The V gene end was trimmed by 8 bases and the J gene end by 7 bases; junction bases not matched to a gene: 7. This CDR3 is CASLQGRTEKLFF. The CDR3 DNA reads TGTGCCAGTCTACAGGGGAGGACTGAAAAACTGTTTTTT.

The chain links TRBV4-3 to TRBJ2-6; TRBD2 might be the D (6 bases). Deletions cut 3 bases from V and 0 bases from J, with 18 bases between. The CDR3 contains 19 residues. CDR1 and CDR2 from the germline V gene are LGHNA and YSLEER. CDR3 in amino acids: CASSQVGVRGGSGANVLTF. The CDR3 bases are TGCGCCAGCAGCCAGGTCGGTGTACGGGGAGGCTCTGGGGCCAACGTCCTGACTTTC.

The chain links TRBV27 to TRBJ2-3, with 10 bases aligning to TRBD2. Germline V lookup: CDR1 MNHEY, CDR2 SMNVEV (reference sequence). CDR3 length: 16 residues. Losses at the gene ends were 2 bases for V and 4 bases for J; bases not matched to a gene: 6. DNA for the CDR3: TGTGCCAGCAGTTTACCTAGCGGGAGTTCATCAGATACGCAGTATTTT. Amino acid sequence: CASSLPSGSSSDTQYF.

CDR3 sequence reads: CSARTDTYEQYF. DNA of the CDR3: TGCAGCGCCCGGACAGATACCTACGAGCAGTACTTC. This sequence joins TRBV29-1 and TRBJ2-7; maybe TRBD1 (6 bases). The ends were cut back, 7 bases at V and 2 bases at J, with 12 bases in the middle. CDR1 and CDR2 from the germline V gene are SQVTM and ANQGSEA. There are 12 residues in the CDR3.

V usage is TRBV2 and J usage is TRBJ2-2; D is unclear. The germline V gene has CDR1 SNHLY and CDR2 FYNNEI. The CDR3 covers 12 residues. The ends were cut back, 5 bases at V and 11 bases at J, with 12 bases in the middle. DNA of the CDR3: TGTGCCAGCAGTCGACTGGTCGGAGAGCTGTTTTTT. It yields the protein CASSRLVGELFF.

The chain couples TRBV5-5 to TRBJ1-1; D possibly corresponds to TRBD1 (6 bases). The V gene lost 3 bases and the J gene lost 3 bases, with 15 bases spanning the gap. CDR1 SGHKS and CDR2 YYEKEE come from the germline V gene (reference sequence). CDR3 length: 15 residues. CDR3 protein: CASSSKTGLHTEAFF. The DNA for the CDR3 is TGTGCCAGCAGCTCAAAGACAGGTCTTCACACTGAAGCTTTCTTT. Complete variable domain (other parts from reference TRBV5-5 and TRBJ1-1): DAGVTQSPTHLIKTRGQQVTLRCSPISGHKSVSWYQQVLGQGPQFIFQYYEKEERGRGNFPDRFSARQFPNYSSELNVNALLLGDSALYLCASSSKTGLHTEAFFGQGTRLTVV.